The 21 T cell receptor beta chains reported below all come from one sample, sequenced in a study of blood T cell repertoires in COVID-19. Sequencing used immunoSEQ multiplex PCR; TCRdb keeps in-frame clones, though not all of them. The sample has roughly 280,000 clones, roughly 86% seen once. Input material: peripheral blood. These receptors were obtained from a woman between 55 and 75 years old with COVID-19, enrolled during active disease.

The chain carries TRBV29-1 and TRBJ2-5, with 8 bases that match TRBD2. After removal of 5 bases from V and 5 bases from J, the junction contained 13 bases not matched to a gene. In germline, CDR1 is SQVTM, CDR2 ANQGSEA. The CDR3 is made up of 15 amino acids. CDR3 coding DNA: TGCAGCGTTACCGGGACTAGGGGCCCTGGGGAGACCCAGTACTTC. As protein: CSVTGTRGPGETQYF.

The rearrangement uses TRBV27 and TRBJ1-1, with unresolved D. The CDR3 contains 15 residues. CDR1 and CDR2 from the germline V gene are MNHEY and SMNVEV (reference sequence). V was clipped by 5 bases and J by 2 bases, with 15 bases between them. The CDR3 spells CASSPRGDSNTEAFF. Here the CDR3 DNA reads TGTGCCAGCAGTCCGCGGGGAGACTCCAACACTGAAGCTTTCTTT.

The chain uses TRBV5-1 and TRBJ1-5; D remains unclear. The CDR3 is 14 residues long. V was cut by 0 bases and J by 5 bases, with 9 bases left in between. Looked up from germline, CDR1 is SGHRS and CDR2 is YFSETQ. CDR3 residues: CASSLGAADQPQHF. The DNA of the CDR3 is TGCGCCAGCAGCTTGGGGGCAGCCGATCAGCCCCAGCATTTT.

This clone is a singleton in its sample. The chain employs TRBV6-4 and TRBJ2-2; 9 bases are shared with TRBD2. Germline CDR1 and CDR2: MRHNA and SNTAGT. J was trimmed by 6 bases and V by 2 bases; bases with no gene match: 7. The CDR3 consists of 16 residues. The CDR3 region has the DNA TGTGCCAGCAGTGACATACAAGCGGGAGGTTCCGGGGAGCTGTTTTTT. Its protein product is CASSDIQAGGSGELFF.

The rearrangement joins TRBV2 to TRBJ2-3; 7 bases match TRBD2. J lost 3 bases, V lost 3 bases, and 12 bases had no gene match. Germline-derived CDR1 and CDR2 are SNHLY and FYNNEI. The CDR3 consists of 17 residues. The CDR3 spells CASSEVSGGRATDTQYF. As DNA, the CDR3 is TGTGCCAGCAGTGAGGTCTCTGGCGGGAGAGCGACAGATACGCAGTATTTT.

The gene calls are TRBV5-1 and TRBJ2-1, with TRBD1 as a possible D gene (5 bases). The germline gives CDR1 SGHRS, CDR2 YFSETQ. V shed 2 bases and J shed 3 bases, with 18 bases lying between them. The CDR3 consists of 17 residues. CDR3 sequence reads: CASSLRPQGMVYNEQFF. The CDR3 DNA is TGCGCCAGCAGCTTAAGACCCCAGGGAATGGTCTACAATGAGCAGTTCTTC. The full variable domain, in which reference TRBV5-1 and TRBJ2-1 provide the parts outside the CDR3, is KAGVTQTPRYLIKTRGQQVTLSCSPISGHRSVSWYQQTPGQGLQFLFEYFSETQRNKGNFPGRFSGRQFSNSRSEMNVSTLELGDSALYLCASSLRPQGMVYNEQFFGPGTRLTVL.

This chain connects TRBV18 to TRBJ2-7, with 7 bases lining up with TRBD1. The trim removed 0 bases at V and 2 bases at J, leaving 1 base unmatched. The V gene's germline CDR1 is KGHSH and CDR2 LQKENI. This CDR3 contains 14 residues. The CDR3 region is CASSPPGQPYEQYF. Here the CDR3 DNA reads TGTGCCAGCTCACCACCGGGACAGCCCTACGAGCAGTACTTC.

This clone has more than one count but fewer than ten. The chain uses TRBV5-1 and TRBJ2-7, with 10 bases identical to TRBD1. The V gene's germline CDR1 is SGHRS and CDR2 YFSETQ. J was trimmed by 4 bases and V by 0 bases; bases with no gene match: 4. CDR3 length: 15 residues. CDR3 loop: CASSLAGTGVYEQYF. The CDR3 DNA reads as TGCGCCAGCAGCTTGGCCGGGACAGGGGTATACGAGCAGTACTTC.

The V call is TRBV29-1, the J call TRBJ1-1, with a tentative D call TRBD1 (5 bases). The V end lost 0 bases, the J end lost 2 bases, and 10 bases lay between the germline ends. Looked up from germline, CDR1 is SQVTM and CDR2 is ANQGSEA. The CDR3 runs to 14 residues. CDR3 amino acids: CSVEDGGINTEAFF. CDR3 bases: TGCAGCGTTGAAGATGGGGGGATCAACACTGAAGCTTTCTTT. Using reference TRBV29-1 and TRBJ1-1 for the parts outside the CDR3, the full variable domain is SAVISQKPSRDICQRGTSLTIQCQVDSQVTMMFWYRQQPGQSLTLIATANQGSEATYESGFVIDKFPISRPNLTFSTLTVSNMSPEDSSIYLCSVEDGGINTEAFFGQGTRLTVV.

This clone occurred once. The chain has TRBV19 and TRBJ2-1; D ambiguous. Trimming stripped 1 base from V and 0 bases from J, with 7 bases between. The CDR3 length is 15 residues. Per germline, CDR1 LNHDA and CDR2 SQIVND (reference sequence). The chain's CDR3 is CASSIVESSYNEQFF. The CDR3 DNA sequence: TGTGCCAGTAGTATAGTGGAGAGCTCCTACAATGAGCAGTTCTTC.

CDR3 coding DNA: TGTGCCAGCAGTGAAGCGCGGTACAGGGGAAACACCATATATTTT. It yields the protein CASSEARYRGNTIYF. The genes are TRBV6-1 and TRBJ1-3; tentative D call: TRBD1 (5 bases). The CDR3 is 15 amino acids. V lost 0 bases, J lost 4 bases, and 10 bases lay in between. The V gene's germline CDR1 is MNHNS and CDR2 SASEGT.

The chain employs TRBV5-8 and TRBJ1-5; tentatively, D is TRBD1 (5 bases). V dropped 4 bases and J dropped 0 bases, with 20 bases sitting between them. This CDR3 spans 18 amino acids. Germline V CDR1 and CDR2: SGHTS, YDEGEE. CDR3 sequence: CASSLVALGGNSNQPQHF. In DNA, the CDR3 is TGTGCCAGCAGCCTAGTGGCTTTGGGGGGTAATAGCAATCAGCCCCAGCATTTT.

The sample holds one count of this clone. The rearrangement uses TRBV5-4 and TRBJ2-1; 7 bases line up with TRBD2. Germline CDR1 is SGHNT and CDR2 is YYREEE (reference sequence). V was clipped by 1 base and J by 5 bases; unmatched bases: 6. This CDR3 spans 15 amino acids. In nucleotides, the CDR3 is TGTGCCAGCAGCTTGAGGGGCGGGAGCCACAATGAGCAGTTCTTC. Translation: CASSLRGGSHNEQFF.

As DNA, the CDR3 is TGTGCCAGCAGCCCGGGGCGGACAGCCCTCCACTTT. As protein: CASSPGRTALHF. This chain links TRBV4-2 with TRBJ1-6; TRBD1 might be the D (6 bases). V lost 4 bases to trimming and J lost 14 bases, with 12 bases between them. The CDR3 spans 12 residues. Germline V gives CDR1 LGHNA, CDR2 YNFKEQ.

This sequence joins TRBV3-1 (or the pseudogene TRBV3-2) and TRBJ1-1; possibly TRBD1 for D (5 bases). Germline CDR1 is LGHDT and CDR2 is YNNKEL (reference sequence). The V gene lost 1 base and the J gene lost 4 bases, with 7 bases spanning the gap. This CDR3 region has 13 residues. The CDR3 sequence: CASSQVGGTEAFF. In nucleotides, the CDR3 is TGTGCCAGCAGCCAAGTGGGGGGCACTGAAGCTTTCTTT.

The chain carries TRBV7-2 and TRBJ1-1, with TRBD1 identical over 9 bases. With 5 bases clipped from V and 3 bases from J, the junction kept 16 bases outside the gene matches. Germline V gives CDR1 SGHTA, CDR2 FQGNSA. This CDR3 contains 18 residues. CDR3 in DNA: TGTGCCAGCAGCCCCCGAGCGGTTACAGGGGGCGCGGACACTGAAGCTTTCTTT. Protein: CASSPRAVTGGADTEAFF.

The chain is built from TRBV3-1 (or the pseudogene TRBV3-2) and TRBJ1-2; D may be TRBD1 (5 bases). The CDR3 consists of 15 residues. Trimming shortened V by 4 bases and J by 5 bases, and 17 bases separated the two germline ends. Germline V gene data show CDR1 as LGHDT and CDR2 as YNNKEL (reference sequence). The CDR3 sequence: CASSPNRGGGYGYTF. In nucleotides, the CDR3 is TGTGCCAGCAGCCCCAACCGGGGGGGTGGATATGGCTACACCTTC.

The chain employs TRBV7-2 and TRBJ2-7; possible D gene TRBD1, 6 bases. The CDR3 has 15 amino acids. V lost 5 bases, J lost 6 bases, and 20 bases lay in between. Germline V lookup: CDR1 SGHTA, CDR2 FQGNSA. CDR3 sequence reads: CASSTQGLVVSEQYF. As DNA, the CDR3 is TGTGCCAGCAGCACACAGGGATTGGTGGTCTCCGAGCAGTACTTC.

The chain carries TRBV28 and TRBJ2-1; 8 nucleotides align to TRBD2. With 6 bases clipped from V and 3 bases from J, the junction kept 7 bases outside the gene matches. Germline values: CDR1 MDHEN, CDR2 SYDVKM. There are 15 residues in the CDR3. The CDR3 sequence: CASSRGGEGYNEQFF. The CDR3 bases are TGTGCCAGCAGCCGGGGGGGAGAGGGCTACAATGAGCAGTTCTTC.

The gene calls are TRBV27 and TRBJ1-2, with a possible D match to TRBD1 (6 bases). The CDR3 extends over 11 amino acids. The germline V and J ends were trimmed by 8 bases and 4 bases, with 8 bases remaining between them. Germline V gene lookup returns CDR1 MNHEY and CDR2 SMNVEV (reference sequence). The CDR3 spells CASGQLYGYTF. The DNA for the CDR3 is TGTGCCAGCGGACAGCTCTATGGCTACACCTTC.

The genes are TRBV9 and TRBJ2-1; D is possibly TRBD2 (5 bases). The CDR3 has 16 residues. The germline CDR1 and CDR2 sequences are SGDLS and YYNGEE. V was trimmed by 5 bases and J by 5 bases, leaving 20 bases between them. CDR3 bases: TGTGCCAGCAGTACTACGCCGGTGTTCGGGGACAATGAGCAGTTCTTC. Translating gives CASSTTPVFGDNEQFF.